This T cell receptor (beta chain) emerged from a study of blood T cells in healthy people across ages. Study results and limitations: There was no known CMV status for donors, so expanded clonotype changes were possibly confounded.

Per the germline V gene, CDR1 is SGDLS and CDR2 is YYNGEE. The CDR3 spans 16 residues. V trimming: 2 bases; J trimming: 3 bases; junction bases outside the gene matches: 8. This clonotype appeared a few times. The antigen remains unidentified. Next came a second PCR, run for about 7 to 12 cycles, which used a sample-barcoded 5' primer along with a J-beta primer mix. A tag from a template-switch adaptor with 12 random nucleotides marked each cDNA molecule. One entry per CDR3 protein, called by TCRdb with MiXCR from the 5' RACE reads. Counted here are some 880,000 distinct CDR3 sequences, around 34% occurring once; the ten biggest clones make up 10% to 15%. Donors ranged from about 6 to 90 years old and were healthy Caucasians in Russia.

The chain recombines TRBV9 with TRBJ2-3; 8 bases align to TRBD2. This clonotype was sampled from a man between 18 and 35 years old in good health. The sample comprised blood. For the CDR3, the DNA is TGTGCCAGCAGCGTCCGGGGGTTAGCGGGGACAGATACGCAGTATTTT. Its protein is CASSVRGLAGTDTQYF.